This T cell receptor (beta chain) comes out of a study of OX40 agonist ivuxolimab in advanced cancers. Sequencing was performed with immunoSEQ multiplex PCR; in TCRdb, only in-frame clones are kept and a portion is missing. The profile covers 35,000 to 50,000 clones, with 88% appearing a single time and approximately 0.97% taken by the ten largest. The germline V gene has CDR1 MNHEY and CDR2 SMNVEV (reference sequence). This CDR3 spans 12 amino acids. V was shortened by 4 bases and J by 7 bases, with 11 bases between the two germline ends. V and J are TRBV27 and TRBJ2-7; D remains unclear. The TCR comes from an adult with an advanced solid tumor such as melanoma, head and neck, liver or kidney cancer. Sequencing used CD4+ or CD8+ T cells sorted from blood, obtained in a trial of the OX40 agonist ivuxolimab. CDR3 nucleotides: TGTGCCAGCAGTTCTCGGGTGGGAGAGCAGTACTTC. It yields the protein CASSSRVGEQYF.